Detailed here is one T cell receptor beta chain. The target antigen is unknown. This entry comes from a study of shared clonotypes between healthy human individuals. CDR3 size: 15 residues. Trimming left V 6 bases short and J 6 bases short, with 17 bases between. CDR1 and CDR2 (germline): KGHSH, LQKENI. Both subsets, CD45RA+ naive and CD45RA-negative memory, were split from the CD4+ cells. Study-wide findings and caveats: The generation probabilities recorded for non-shared clonotypes fell below those of clonotypes shared by all four donors. Sampling was confined to blood; repertoires within tissues likely differ.

The protocol was immunoSEQ multiplex PCR, while the TCRdb copy is restricted to in-frame clones and leaves out a portion. The sample shows roughly 1,100,000 clones, roughly 80% of them seen only once. The source of this sequence is a man between 18 and 35 years old in good health. The sequenced sample consisted of memory CD4+ T cells sorted from blood. Subset denoted: CD45RA-negative fraction. The chain has TRBV18 and TRBJ2-2, with a weak D call TRBD2 (6 bases). This CDR3 is CASSSRRETSGELFF. The CDR3 bases are TGTGCCAGCTCCTCGAGGAGGGAGACATCCGGGGAGCTGTTTTTT.